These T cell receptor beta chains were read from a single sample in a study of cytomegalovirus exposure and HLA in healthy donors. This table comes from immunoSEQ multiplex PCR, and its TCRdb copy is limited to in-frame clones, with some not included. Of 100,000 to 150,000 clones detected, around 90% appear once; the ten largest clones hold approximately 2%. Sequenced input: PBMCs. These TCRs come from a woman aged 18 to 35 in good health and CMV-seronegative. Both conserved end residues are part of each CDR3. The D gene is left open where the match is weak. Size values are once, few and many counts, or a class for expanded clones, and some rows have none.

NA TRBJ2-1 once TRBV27 TGTGCCAGCAGTCTCCACGGACTAAGTAATTACAATGAGCAGTTCTTC CASSLHGLSNYNEQFF
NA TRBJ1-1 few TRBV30 TGTGCCTGGAATATGAACACTGAAGCTTTCTTT CAWNMNTEAFF
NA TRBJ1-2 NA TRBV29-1 TGCAGCGTTGCCGACAGTGAGAACTATGGCTACACCTTC CSVADSENYGYTF
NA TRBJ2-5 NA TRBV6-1 TGTGCCAGCGCCGGGTGGACCCAGTACTTC CASAGWTQYF
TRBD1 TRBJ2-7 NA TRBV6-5 TGTGCCAGCAGTGACCCAGGGGGCCGGTACGAGCAGTACTTC CASSDPGGRYEQYF
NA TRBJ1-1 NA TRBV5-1 TGCGCCAGCAGCTTGTGGGGGGCTGAAGCTTTCTTT CASSLWGAEAFF
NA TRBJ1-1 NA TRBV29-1 TGCAGCGTTGAGGGGCGGATGAACACTGAAGCTTTCTTT CSVEGRMNTEAFF
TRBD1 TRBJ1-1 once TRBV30 TGTGCCTGGAGTATCTGGACAGGGAACACTGAAGCTTTCTTT CAWSIWTGNTEAFF
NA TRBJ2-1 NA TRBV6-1 TGTGCCAGCAGTCCAGACAGGGTGGGGGGAGGTGAGCAGTTCTTC CASSPDRVGGGEQFF
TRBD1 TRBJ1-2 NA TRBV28 TGTGCCAGCAGGGTTATGGGGAAGGACAGGTATGGCTACACCTTC CASRVMGKDRYGYTF
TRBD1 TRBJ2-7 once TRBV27 TGTGCCAGCAGTTTAAGGGACAGGGGCTACGAGCAGTACTTC CASSLRDRGYEQYF
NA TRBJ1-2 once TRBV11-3 TGTGCCAGCAGCTCCTCACAGTACTATGGCTACACCTTC CASSSSQYYGYTF
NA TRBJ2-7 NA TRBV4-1 TGCGCCAGCAGCCAAGGAACGGGCTACGAGCAGTACTTC CASSQGTGYEQYF
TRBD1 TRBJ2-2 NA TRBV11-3 TGTGCCAGCAGCTTAGGCACAGGGGTAAGGGACACCGGGGAGCTGTTTTTT CASSLGTGVRDTGELFF
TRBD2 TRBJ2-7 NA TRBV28 TGTGCCAGCAGTCCGGGACTAGCGGGGACCTACGAGCAGTACTTC CASSPGLAGTYEQYF
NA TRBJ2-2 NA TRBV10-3 TGTGCCATCAGTGAGAACGGGATGGCCGGGGAGCTGTTTTTT CAISENGMAGELFF
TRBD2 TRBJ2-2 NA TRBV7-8 TGTGCCAGCAGCTCTCTAGCGGGAGGTACCGGGGAGCTGTTTTTT CASSSLAGGTGELFF
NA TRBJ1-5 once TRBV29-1 TGCAGCGTTTGCCAGGGGAACGGCAATCAGCCCCAGCATTTT CSVCQGNGNQPQHF
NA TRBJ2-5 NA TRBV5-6 TGTGCCAGCAGCTTGCCCGGGGGGCCCGATGGAGAGACCCAGTACTTC CASSLPGGPDGETQYF
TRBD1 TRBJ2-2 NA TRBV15 TGTGCCACCAGCGGTCGGACAGGCGACGGGGAGCTGTTTTTT CATSGRTGDGELFF
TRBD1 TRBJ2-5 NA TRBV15 TGTGCCACCAGACCAAGGGGGCGCAGGATGGAGACCCAGTACTTC CATRPRGRRMETQYF
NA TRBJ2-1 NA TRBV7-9 TGTGCCAGCAGCTTAGTCCCGGGAGAGGGCCCTAATGAGCAGTTCTTC CASSLVPGEGPNEQFF
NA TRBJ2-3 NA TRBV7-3 TGTGCCAGCAGCTCGGAGGGGATTCAAAGCACAGATACGCAGTATTTT CASSSEGIQSTDTQYF
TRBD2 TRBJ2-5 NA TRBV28 TGTGCCAGCAGTCATAGAGGGACTAGCTATGAGACCCAGTACTTC CASSHRGTSYETQYF
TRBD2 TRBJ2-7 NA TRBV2 TGTGCCAGCAGTTGGACTAGCGGGAGGGCCGAGCAGTACTTC CASSWTSGRAEQYF
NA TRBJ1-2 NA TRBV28 TGTGCCAGCTCCGCCCAGGGCTCCTTCTATGGCTACACCTTC CASSAQGSFYGYTF
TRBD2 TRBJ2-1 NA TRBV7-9 TGTGCCAGCAGCTTGTCTAGCGGGAGACAGGCCAATGAGCAGTTCTTC CASSLSSGRQANEQFF
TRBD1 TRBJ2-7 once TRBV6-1 TGTGCCAGCAGACGGACAGGATACGAGCAGTACTTC CASRRTGYEQYF
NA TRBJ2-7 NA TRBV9 TGTGCCAGCAGCGCAGGTTACGAGCAGTACTTC CASSAGYEQYF
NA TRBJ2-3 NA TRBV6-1 TGTGCCAGCAGTGAAGGGTGGCGGGAACCCGGAGATACGCAGTATTTT CASSEGWREPGDTQYF
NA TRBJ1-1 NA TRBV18 TGTGCCAGCTCACCATGGTCAGGGGTGGGGGAGAAGAACACTGAAGCTTTCTTT CASSPWSGVGEKNTEAFF
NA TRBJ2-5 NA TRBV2 TGTGCCAGCAGCGCAACTCGGGGGCAAGAGACCCAGTACTTC CASSATRGQETQYF
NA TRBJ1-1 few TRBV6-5 TGTGCCAGCAGTTCACGGGACACCGGGACGAACACTGAAGCTTTCTTT CASSSRDTGTNTEAFF
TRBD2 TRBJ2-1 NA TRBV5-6 TGTGCCAGCAGCTGGATGACTAGCGGGAGCAATGAGCAGTTCTTC CASSWMTSGSNEQFF
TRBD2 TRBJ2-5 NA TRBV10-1 TGCGCCAGCAGCCTAGCGGTTGGGCAAGAGACCCAGTACTTC CASSLAVGQETQYF